Following are 10 T cell receptor beta chains from one sample sequenced in a study of Graves' ophthalmopathy and Graves' hyperthyroidism. Using RNA transcripts, the TCR beta CDR3 regions were amplified. Second-round multiplex PCR followed a first-round RT-PCR using HTBI primers. TCRdb recomputed calls from the multiplex PCR reads with MiXCR, one row per CDR3 protein. The data show 560,000 or so distinct CDR3 sequences, roughly 39% seen once. Sequenced material: peripheral blood or thyroid tissue (not recorded which). The receptors here all came from an adult man with Graves' hyperthyroidism.

The V and J genes are TRBV29-1 and TRBJ2-1; D is unclear. Trimming left V 0 bases short and J 4 bases short, with 13 bases between. The germline gives CDR1 SQVTM, CDR2 ANQGSEA. This CDR3 spans 15 amino acids. The DNA of the CDR3 is TGCAGCGTTGAAGAACCACAGAAGGAGTACAATGAGCAGTTCTTC. Translation gives CSVEEPQKEYNEQFF.

This clonotype occurred many times. In DNA, the CDR3 is TGTGCCAGCAGCTTAGTTTTATTGGGCCACGAGCAGTACTTC. Protein sequence: CASSLVLLGHEQYF. V gene TRBV7-2 combines with J gene TRBJ2-7, with unresolved D. The germline V gene encodes CDR1 SGHTA and CDR2 FQGNSA. There are 14 residues in the CDR3. V lost 1 base and J lost 5, with 12 bases in between.

The chain joins TRBV9 to TRBJ1-6, with a tentative D call TRBD1 (6 bases). The CDR3 has 17 amino acids. Trimming pared 3 bases from V and 6 bases from J, leaving 19 bases between. The germline V gene has CDR1 SGDLS and CDR2 YYNGEE. The CDR3 DNA is TGTGCCAGCAGCGCTGGGCTCTGGCAGGGGAGTAATTCACCCCTCCACTTT. This gives the protein CASSAGLWQGSNSPLHF.

Points on this clonotype: This sequence may be a read error, since a much larger clone differs from it by one base. The V call is TRBV20-1, the J call TRBJ1-6, with TRBD1 matching 7 bases. CDR3 length: 14 amino acids. Trimming removed 6 bases from V and 8 bases from J; junction bases left unmatched: 10. CDR1 and CDR2 (germline): DFQATT, SNEGSKA (reference sequence). CDR3 residues: CSALDRRNDSPLHF. The CDR3 DNA is TGCAGTGCCCTGGACAGGAGAAATGATTCACCCCTCCACTTT.

The chain recombines TRBV6-6 with TRBJ2-7, with 14 nucleotides matching TRBD2. There are 17 residues in the CDR3. J was trimmed by 2 bases and V by 5 bases; bases with no gene match: 8. Germline V gene data show CDR1 as MNHNY and CDR2 as SVGAGI (reference sequence). In DNA form, the CDR3 reads TGTGCCAGCAGTACAACGGGACTAGCGGGGGAACCCTACGAGCAGTACTTC. It is translated as CASSTTGLAGEPYEQYF.

This clonotype was seen repeatedly, ten times or more. This sequence joins TRBV5-1 and TRBJ1-1, with D hard to call. Germline lookup yields CDR1 SGHRS and CDR2 YFSETQ. V lost 0 bases, J lost 1 base, and 13 bases lay in between. This CDR3 comprises 16 residues. CDR3 DNA: TGCGCCAGCAGCTTGGAAACCGGCAGGTGGAACACTGAAGCTTTCTTT. It encodes CASSLETGRWNTEAFF.

The V call is TRBV29-1, the J call TRBJ1-1; D is perhaps TRBD1 (6 bases). Germline V lookup: CDR1 SQVTM, CDR2 ANQGSEA. Trimming removed 8 bases at V and 5 bases at J, with 15 bases between. The CDR3 length is 12 residues. DNA for the CDR3: TGCAGCTTAGCAGGGGAGGTGACTGAAGCTTTCTTT. This codes for CSLAGEVTEAFF.

This clonotype was picked up a small number of times. CDR3 loop: CASSQDPYEAFF. The CDR3 nucleotides read TGTGCCAGCAGCCAGGATCCTTATGAAGCTTTCTTT. The chain uses TRBV7-8 and TRBJ1-1; no reliable D call. Looked up from germline, CDR1 is SGHVS and CDR2 is FQNEAQ. Trimming pared 5 bases from V and 7 bases from J, leaving 11 bases between. There are 12 residues in the CDR3.

Comment on this clonotype: A much larger clone sits a single nucleotide away, making a read error possible. The V gene is TRBV5-4, the J gene TRBJ2-7, with 8 bases that match TRBD2. CDR3 length: 14 amino acids. Looked up from germline, CDR1 is SGHNT and CDR2 is YYREEE (reference sequence). With V trimmed by 3 bases and J by 7 bases, 9 bases remained unmatched. The CDR3 loop reads CASSSGLDWREQYF. Here the CDR3 DNA reads TGTGCCAGCAGCTCGGGACTAGATTGGCGGGAGCAGTACTTC.

The chain uses TRBV15 and TRBJ2-5; 9 bases are shared with TRBD2. The V and J ends lost 0 bases and 1 base, in that order; junction bases with no gene match: 6. Germline V gene data show CDR1 as LNHNV and CDR2 as YYDKDF (reference sequence). The CDR3 contains 17 residues. The CDR3 sequence is CATSRDPAGGVQETQYF. The CDR3, as DNA: TGTGCCACCAGCAGAGATCCCGCGGGGGGGGTCCAAGAGACCCAGTACTTC.